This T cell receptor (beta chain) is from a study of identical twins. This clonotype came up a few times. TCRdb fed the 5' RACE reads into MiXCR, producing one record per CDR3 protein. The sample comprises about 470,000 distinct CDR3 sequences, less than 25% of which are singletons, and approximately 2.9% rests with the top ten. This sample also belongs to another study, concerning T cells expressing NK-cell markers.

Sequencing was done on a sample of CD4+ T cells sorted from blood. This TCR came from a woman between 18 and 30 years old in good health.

The CDR3 reads CALQGFSGELFF. The CDR3 bases are TGTGCCCTTCAGGGGTTTTCCGGGGAGCTGTTTTTT. The rearrangement joins TRBV10-3 to TRBJ2-2; tentatively, D is TRBD1 (6 bases). Trimming cost V 11 bases and J 6 bases, with 13 bases left between them. The CDR3 length is 12 residues. The germline CDR1 and CDR2 sequences are ENHRY and SYGVKD.